This T cell receptor (beta chain) emerged from a study of cytomegalovirus exposure and HLA in healthy donors. As regards this clone: The antigen is not known.

Study-level results: Immune exposure information comprised only CMV serostatus.

Primers: 60 Vbeta forward and 13 Jbeta reverse. The repertoire was sequenced with immunoSEQ multiplex PCR; TCRdb's copy has only in-frame clones and lacks some. The sample consists of about 170,000 clones, 79% of them appearing once. The CDR3 extends over 16 amino acids. Germline-derived CDR1 and CDR2 are MGHRA and YSYEKL. Trimming cost V 0 bases and J 3 bases, with 14 bases left between them. Sequencing was carried out using PBMCs. The chain joins TRBV4-1 to TRBJ1-1; tentative D call: TRBD1 (5 bases). The clonotype comes from a woman aged 45-65 years in good health and CMV-seronegative. This chain's CDR3 is CASSQDLAGRDTEAFF. The CDR3 coding sequence is TGCGCCAGCAGCCAAGATCTCGCAGGGAGGGACACTGAAGCTTTCTTT.